This T cell receptor (beta chain) was recorded in a study of blood T cell dynamics during melanoma immunotherapy (dated by TCRdb to about 2020). Concerning the study at large: Patients had metastatic melanoma and received first-line pembrolizumab or nivolumab plus ipilimumab as standard of care in the United Kingdom. To identify early correlates of response, the study profiled peripheral T cell receptor repertoires in patients with metastatic melanoma before and after one cycle of checkpoint inhibitor therapy. The training cohort consisted of consecutive patients, while an additional independent group of patients from the same centre was pooled to form an external validation set.

From cysteine to phenylalanine, the CDR3 is 15 amino acids long. CDR3 DNA is the only sequence kept; it has 45 bases, read in frame from the first base. Deletion took 1 base off V and 1 base off J, with a span of 7 bases between the germline ends. The germline V gene (reference sequence) specifies LNHNV as CDR1 and YYDKDF as CDR2. Every bulk PBMC sample had a fixed 350 ng of DNA loaded. Following the manufacturer instructions, the immunoSEQ TCRb Assay kit was used to amplify TCR beta CDR3 sequences from genomic DNA. The KAPA Library Quantification Kit for Illumina platforms was used to quantify pooled libraries by qPCR. Sequencing of the pooled libraries was done on an Illumina NextSeq 500, with clustering at roughly 0.55-1.1 pM. As for how the authors treated the data: TCR data were analyzed using immunoSEQ ANALYZER and the R LymphoSeq package. A rearrangement efficiency score was calculated as productive divided by the sum of productive and non-productive CDR3 sequences. Clonality was measured with the Gini coefficient and diversity with the Renyi index at alpha=1, and both measures were compared pairwise between timepoints within each patient. In LymphoSeq, clonal relatedness was computed with an edit distance of 3 and repertoire similarity was computed with the Bhattacharyya coefficient. To classify response, a linear discriminant analysis based on week-3 changes in clonality and diversity was built using the R MASS and caret packages. The source is immuneACCESS, and TCRdb retained only in-frame sequences with V and J called. Part of the clones is not carried over; for the studies checked, unresolved V genes explain less than half of this, and the remainder is unexplained. The DNA was the basis for D and trimming; V, J and clone size are from that table. This sample is represented by approximately 17,000 clones; 80% to 95% of them were singletons. Of the sample, 1.5% to 2% is held by the ten largest clones.

General findings and caveats noted by the study authors: The study was unable to establish whether the T cell clones driving the repertoire changes were melanoma-specific or instead reflected general immune activation. The relatively small sample size was acknowledged as something that could potentially limit how far the results can be generalized. Unlike progressors, patients who went on to achieve disease control showed a bifurcated reorganization of the PBMC repertoire at W3, with either increased clonality or increased diversity.

The time point label of this sample denotes: pre-treatment baseline. Blood samples were taken at two points: before treatment (T0) and at week 3 (W3), which came after the first cycle of checkpoint blockade. Except for a couple of patients with rapid clinical progression, response was assessed 12 weeks after the first infusion by RECIST 1.1; disease control meant complete response, partial response or stable disease. Patients were excluded for prior systemic cancer treatment, concomitant immunosuppressant therapy or synchronous other active malignancies. Bulk PBMC and plasma cell-free DNA were both sequenced for TCR beta so that circulating cells and T cell turnover could be tracked. Lymphoprep and SepMate tubes were used to isolate PBMC from blood, and red cell lysis was then performed. QIAamp DNA Blood Mini kits were used to extract DNA from PBMC and from sorted T cell subsets. Details on this clone: Which antigen it targets is not known. No much larger clone is present one base from it, and per-base qualities are unavailable.

The chain is made from TRBV15 and TRBJ2-2; the D segment cannot be called with confidence. Sequencing was performed on blood, taken from a patient treated with checkpoint blockade. This TCR was sampled from a human donor with melanoma. The DNA is TGTGCCACCAGCAGAGTTGCCCTGAACACCGGGGAGCTGTTTTTT. The resulting protein is CATSRVALNTGELFF.